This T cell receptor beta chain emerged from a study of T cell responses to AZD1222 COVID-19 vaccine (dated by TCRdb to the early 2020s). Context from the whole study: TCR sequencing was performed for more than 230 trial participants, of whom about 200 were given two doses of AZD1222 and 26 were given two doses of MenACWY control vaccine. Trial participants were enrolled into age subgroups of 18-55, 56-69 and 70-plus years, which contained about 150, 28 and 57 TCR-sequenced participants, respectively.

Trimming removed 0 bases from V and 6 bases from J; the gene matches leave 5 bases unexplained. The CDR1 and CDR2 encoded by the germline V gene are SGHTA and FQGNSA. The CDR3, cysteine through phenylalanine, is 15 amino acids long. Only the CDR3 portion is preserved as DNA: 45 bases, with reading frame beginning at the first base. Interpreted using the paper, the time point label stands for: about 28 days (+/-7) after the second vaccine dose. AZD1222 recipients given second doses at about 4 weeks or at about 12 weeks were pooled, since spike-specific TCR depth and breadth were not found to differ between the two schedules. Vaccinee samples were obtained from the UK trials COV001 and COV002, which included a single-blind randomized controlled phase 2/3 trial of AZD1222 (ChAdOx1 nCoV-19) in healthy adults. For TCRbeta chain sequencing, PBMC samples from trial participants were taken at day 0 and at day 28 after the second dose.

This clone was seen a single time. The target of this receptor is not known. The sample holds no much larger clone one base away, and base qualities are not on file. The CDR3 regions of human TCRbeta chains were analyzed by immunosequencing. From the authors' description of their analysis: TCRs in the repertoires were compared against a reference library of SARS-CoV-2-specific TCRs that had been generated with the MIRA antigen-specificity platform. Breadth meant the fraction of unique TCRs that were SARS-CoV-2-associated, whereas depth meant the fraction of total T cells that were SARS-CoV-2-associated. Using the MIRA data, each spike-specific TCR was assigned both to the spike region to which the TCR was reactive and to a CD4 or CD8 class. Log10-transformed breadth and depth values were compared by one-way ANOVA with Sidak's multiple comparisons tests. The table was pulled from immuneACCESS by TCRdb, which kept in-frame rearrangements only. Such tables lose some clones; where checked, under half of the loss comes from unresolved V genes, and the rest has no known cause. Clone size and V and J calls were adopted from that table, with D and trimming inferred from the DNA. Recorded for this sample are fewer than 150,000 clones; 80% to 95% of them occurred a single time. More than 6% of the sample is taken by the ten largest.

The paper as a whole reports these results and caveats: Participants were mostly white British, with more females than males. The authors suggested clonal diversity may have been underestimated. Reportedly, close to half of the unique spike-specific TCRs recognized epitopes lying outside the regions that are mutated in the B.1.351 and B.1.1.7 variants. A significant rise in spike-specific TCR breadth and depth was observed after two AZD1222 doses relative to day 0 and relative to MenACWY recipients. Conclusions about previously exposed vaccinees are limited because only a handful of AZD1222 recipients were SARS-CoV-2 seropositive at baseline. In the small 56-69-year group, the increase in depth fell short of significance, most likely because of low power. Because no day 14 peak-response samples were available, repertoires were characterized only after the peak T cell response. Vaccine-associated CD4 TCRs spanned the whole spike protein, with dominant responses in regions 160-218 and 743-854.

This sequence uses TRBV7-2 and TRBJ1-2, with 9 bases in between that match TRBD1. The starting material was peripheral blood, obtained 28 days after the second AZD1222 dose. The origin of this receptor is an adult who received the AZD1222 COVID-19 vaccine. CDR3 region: CASSLAGTGMDGYTF. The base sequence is TGTGCCAGCAGCTTAGCCGGGACAGGGATGGATGGCTACACCTTC.